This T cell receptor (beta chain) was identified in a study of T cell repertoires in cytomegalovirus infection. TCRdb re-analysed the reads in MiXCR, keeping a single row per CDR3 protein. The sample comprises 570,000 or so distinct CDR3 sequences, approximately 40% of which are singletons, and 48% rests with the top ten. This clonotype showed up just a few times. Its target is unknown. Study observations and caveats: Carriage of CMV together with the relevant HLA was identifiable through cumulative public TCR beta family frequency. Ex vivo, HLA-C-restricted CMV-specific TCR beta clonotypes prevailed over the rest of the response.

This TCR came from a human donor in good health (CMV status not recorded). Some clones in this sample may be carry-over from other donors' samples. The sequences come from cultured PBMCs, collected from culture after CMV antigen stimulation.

The CDR3 protein is CASSLAAPGTHSYEQYF. For the CDR3, the DNA is TGTGCCAGCAGCTTAGCCGCTCCCGGGACACACTCCTACGAGCAGTACTTC. The chain uses TRBV7-6 and TRBJ2-7; possible D gene TRBD1, 6 bases. The CDR3 has 17 amino acids. V shed 0 bases and J shed 0 bases, with 15 bases lying between them. From germline, CDR1 is SGHVS and CDR2 FNYEAQ.